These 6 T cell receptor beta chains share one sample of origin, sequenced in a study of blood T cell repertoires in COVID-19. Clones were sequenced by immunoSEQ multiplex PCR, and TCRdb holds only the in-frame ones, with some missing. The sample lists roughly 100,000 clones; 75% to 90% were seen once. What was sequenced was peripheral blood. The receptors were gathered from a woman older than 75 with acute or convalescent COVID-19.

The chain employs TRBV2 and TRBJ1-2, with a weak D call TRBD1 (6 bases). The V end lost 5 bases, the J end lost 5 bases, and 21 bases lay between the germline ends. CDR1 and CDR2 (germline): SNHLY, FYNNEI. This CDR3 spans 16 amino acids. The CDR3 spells CASSPPRGRGGYGYTF. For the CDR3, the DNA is TGTGCCAGCAGTCCACCCCGGGGCAGGGGCGGGTATGGCTACACCTTC. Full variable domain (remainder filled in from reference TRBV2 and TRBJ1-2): EPEVTQTPSHQVTQMGQEVILRCVPISNHLYFYWYRQILGQKVEFLVSFYNNEISEKSEIFDDQFSVERPDGSNFTLKIRSTKLEDSAMYFCASSPPRGRGGYGYTFGSGTRLTVV.

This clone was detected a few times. The CDR3 nucleotides are TGCGCCAGCAGCCAAAGACTAGCGGGGCAAACCGGGGAGCTGTTTTTT. Residues: CASSQRLAGQTGELFF. J is TRBJ2-2 and V is TRBV5-1; TRBD2 aligns across 11 bases. Germline CDR1 reads SGHRS; CDR2 reads YFSETQ. V gave up 4 bases and J gave up 5 bases; unmatched junction bases: 7. The CDR3 loop spans 16 amino acids.

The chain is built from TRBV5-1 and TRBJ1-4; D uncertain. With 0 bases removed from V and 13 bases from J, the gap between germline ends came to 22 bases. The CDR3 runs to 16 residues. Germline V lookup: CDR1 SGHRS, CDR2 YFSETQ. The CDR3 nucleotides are TGCGCCAGCAGCTTGGCCTCCCCGGAGGCTAATGTAGGACTGTTTTTT. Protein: CASSLASPEANVGLFF.

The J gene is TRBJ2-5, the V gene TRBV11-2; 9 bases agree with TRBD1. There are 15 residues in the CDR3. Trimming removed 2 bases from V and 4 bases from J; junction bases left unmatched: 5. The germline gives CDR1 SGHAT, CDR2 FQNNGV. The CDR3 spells CASSLRDRVGETQYF. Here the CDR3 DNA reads TGTGCCAGCAGCTTAAGGGACAGGGTCGGAGAGACCCAGTACTTC.

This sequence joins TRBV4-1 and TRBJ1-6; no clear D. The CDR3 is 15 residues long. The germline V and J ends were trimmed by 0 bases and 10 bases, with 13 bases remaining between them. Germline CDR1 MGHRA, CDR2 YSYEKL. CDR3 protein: CASSQDIGGSSPLHF. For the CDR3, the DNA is TGCGCCAGCAGCCAAGATATTGGCGGCTCCTCACCCCTCCACTTT.

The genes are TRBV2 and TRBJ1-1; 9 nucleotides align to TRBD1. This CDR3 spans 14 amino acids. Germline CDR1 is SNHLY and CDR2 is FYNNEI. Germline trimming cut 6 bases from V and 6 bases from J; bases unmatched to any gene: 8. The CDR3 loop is CASRKGQGFAEAFF. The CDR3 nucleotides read TGTGCCAGCAGGAAGGGACAGGGTTTTGCTGAAGCTTTCTTT.